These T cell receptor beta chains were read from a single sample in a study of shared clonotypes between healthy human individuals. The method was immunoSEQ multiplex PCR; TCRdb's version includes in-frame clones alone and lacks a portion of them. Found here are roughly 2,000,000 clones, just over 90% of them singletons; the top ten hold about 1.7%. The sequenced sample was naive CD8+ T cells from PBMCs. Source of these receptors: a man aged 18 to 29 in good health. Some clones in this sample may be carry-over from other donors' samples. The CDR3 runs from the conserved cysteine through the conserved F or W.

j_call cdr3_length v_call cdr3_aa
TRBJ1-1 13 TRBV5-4 CASSFSGAAEAFF
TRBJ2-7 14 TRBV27 CASSLLSQLYEQYF
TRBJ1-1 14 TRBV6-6 CASSSMAPGTEAFF
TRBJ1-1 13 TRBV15 CATSDSMNTEAFF
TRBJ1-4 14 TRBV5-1 CASSPGRRIEKLFF
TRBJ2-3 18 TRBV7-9 CASSLGLAGGLSTDTQYF
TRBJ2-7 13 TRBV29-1 CSVGMGSSYEQYF
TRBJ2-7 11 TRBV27 CASSLIYEQYF
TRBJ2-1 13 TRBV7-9 CASRPSGPNEQFF
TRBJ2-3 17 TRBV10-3 CAISESIGTGSTDTQYF
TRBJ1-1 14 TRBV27 CASSWGTANTEAFF
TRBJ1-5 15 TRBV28 CASRPRVMGNQPQHF
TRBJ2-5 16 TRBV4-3 CASSASGTGNWETQYF
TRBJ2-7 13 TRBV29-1 CSVTGTGSYEQYF
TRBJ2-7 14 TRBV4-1 CASSQGRLPYEQYF
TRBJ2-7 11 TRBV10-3 CAISEANEQYF
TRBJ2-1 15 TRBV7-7 CASSLGPSPHNEQFF
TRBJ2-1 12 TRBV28 CASSPLGNEQFF
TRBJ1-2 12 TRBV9 CASSATNYGYTF
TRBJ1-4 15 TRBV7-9 CASSFSRTMDEKLFF
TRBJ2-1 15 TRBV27 CASSLAGDGYNEQFF
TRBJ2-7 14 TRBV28 CASVPRDRSYEQYF
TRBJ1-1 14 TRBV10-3 CAISDEGRDTEAFF
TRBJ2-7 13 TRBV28 CASSLRDYYEQYF
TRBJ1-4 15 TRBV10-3 CAISELDRTNEKLFF
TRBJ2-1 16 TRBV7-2 CASAGASGRVYNEQFF
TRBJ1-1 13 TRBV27 CASRPWGNTEAFF
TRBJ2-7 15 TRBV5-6 CASSPRDFPFYEQYF
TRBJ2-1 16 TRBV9 CASSGGQAIAYNEQFF
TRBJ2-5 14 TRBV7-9 CASRITRPQETQYF
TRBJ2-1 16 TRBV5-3 CARSLEGTSGDNEQFF
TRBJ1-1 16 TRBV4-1 CASSQGAGADNTEAFF
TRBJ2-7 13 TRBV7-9 CASSLGTVYEQYF
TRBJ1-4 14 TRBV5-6 CASSWDRGYEKLFF
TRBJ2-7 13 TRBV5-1 CASSVQSSYEQYF
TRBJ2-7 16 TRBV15 CATSRVPRDLHLEQYF
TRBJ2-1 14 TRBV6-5 CASGQQGSYNEQFF
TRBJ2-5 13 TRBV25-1 CASSDTGMETQYF
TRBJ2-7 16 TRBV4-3 CASSQDRTSGRYEQYF
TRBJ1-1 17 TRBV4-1 CASSQVGWSGVNTEAFF